A selection of T cell receptor beta chains follows, all from one sample in a study of T-cell reconstitution after alpha-beta-depleted transplantation in children. TCRdb reprocessed the PCR reads with MiXCR, giving one entry per CDR3 protein. The table records around 410,000 distinct CDR3 sequences, around 9.9% of them present only once. Sequencing used PBMCs from the stem cell graft donor, obtained from the stem cell graft. The receptor set was obtained from a human donor who donated a stem cell graft to a child with acute myeloid leukemia. Both conserved end residues are part of each CDR3. The D gene is left open where the match is weak. The listing skips clone size in some rows; elsewhere it reads once, few, many or a size class.

15	TRBV29-1	TRBJ2-2	TRBD1	.	TGCAGCGTTACGACAGGGTCGGAGAACGCCGGGGAGCTGTTTTTT	CSVTTGSENAGELFF
16	TRBV4-1	TRBJ1-1	.	few	TGCGCCAGCAGCCCCTGGCAGGGGAGGTTTAACACTGAAGCTTTCTTT	CASSPWQGRFNTEAFF
13	TRBV10-3	TRBJ2-7	.	.	TGTGCCATCAGTGATGGACTTCGCAGCGAGCAGTACTTC	CAISDGLRSEQYF
13	TRBV29-1	TRBJ1-2	TRBD1	.	TGCAGCGCCTCAAATTCAGGGGGATTTGGCTACACCTTC	CSASNSGGFGYTF
13	TRBV20-1	TRBJ1-4	.	.	TGCAGTGCTAGGGTCTTAGGGGAAGAAAAACTGTTTTTT	CSARVLGEEKLFF
16	TRBV6-1	TRBJ1-4	.	.	TGTGCCAGCAGTGTTGGAGGGCAAGAACGTCGTGAAAAACTGTTTTTT	CASSVGGQERREKLFF
15	TRBV20-1	TRBJ1-1	.	many	TGCAGTGCTAGAGATCCCCAGGGACTGAACACTGAAGCTTTCTTT	CSARDPQGLNTEAFF
18	TRBV6-1	TRBJ2-5	TRBD2	few	TGTGCCAGCAGCCGGGGACTAGCGGGGGGGCCCAGTTTAGAGACCCAGTACTTC	CASSRGLAGGPSLETQYF
13	TRBV4-2	TRBJ1-2	.	few	TGTGCCAGCAGCCAAGAGGGGCAGGGAGGCTACACCTTC	CASSQEGQGGYTF
12	TRBV20-1	TRBJ1-1	.	few	TGCAGTGCTAGAGGAGGGGGCACTGAAGCTTTCTTT	CSARGGGTEAFF
13	TRBV4-2	TRBJ1-4	.	.	TGTGCCAGCAGCCAAGAAATTCAGGGAGAACTGTTTTTT	CASSQEIQGELFF
16	TRBV20-1	TRBJ1-1	.	few	TGCAGTGCTAGTCCTCAGGCGTCGGCTCTGAACACTGAAGCTTTCTTT	CSASPQASALNTEAFF
17	TRBV4-3	TRBJ2-2	TRBD2	many	TGCGCCAGCAGCCAAGAATGGGAGGGGTTGGACACCGGGGAGCTGTTTTTT	CASSQEWEGLDTGELFF
17	TRBV5-1	TRBJ2-2	TRBD1	few	TGCGCCAGCAGCCAAGGGACAGGGGAACCAAACACCGGGGAGCTGTTTTTT	CASSQGTGEPNTGELFF
14	TRBV20-1	TRBJ1-3	TRBD1	.	TGCAGTGCTAGAGCGGGACAGGGGGCATACACCATATATTTT	CSARAGQGAYTIYF
17	TRBV6-5	TRBJ1-2	.	.	TGTGCCAGCAGTTCCTTTCGACTAGAAACAGGGAACTATGGCTACACCTTC	CASSSFRLETGNYGYTF
14	TRBV15	TRBJ2-3	TRBD1	.	TGTGCCACCAGCAGAGGGTCAGGGGGAGATACGCAGTATTTT	CATSRGSGGDTQYF
14	TRBV30	TRBJ2-2	.	few	TGTGCCCGGAACTGGGACGTTGACACCGGGGAGCTGTTTTTT	CARNWDVDTGELFF